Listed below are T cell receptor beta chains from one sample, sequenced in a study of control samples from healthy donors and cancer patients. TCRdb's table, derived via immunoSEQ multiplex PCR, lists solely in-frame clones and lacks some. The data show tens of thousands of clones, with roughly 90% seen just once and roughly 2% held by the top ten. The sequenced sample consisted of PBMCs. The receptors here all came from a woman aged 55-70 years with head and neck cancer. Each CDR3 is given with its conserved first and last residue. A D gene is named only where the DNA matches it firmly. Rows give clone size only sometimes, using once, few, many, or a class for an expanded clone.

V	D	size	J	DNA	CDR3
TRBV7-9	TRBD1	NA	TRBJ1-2	TGTGCCAGCAGCTCGGACAGGGTTTATGGCTACACCTTC	CASSSDRVYGYTF
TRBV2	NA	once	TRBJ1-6	TGTGCCAGCAGCGCAGCCGGAGACTATAATTCACCCCTCCACTTT	CASSAAGDYNSPLHF
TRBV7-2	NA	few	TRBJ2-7	TGTGCCAGCAGCCTGGGGGGGGCCTCCTACGAGCAGTACTTC	CASSLGGASYEQYF
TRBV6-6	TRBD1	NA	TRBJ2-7	TGTGCCAGCAGTTCGCCGGGACAGGGTACCTACGAGCAGTACTTC	CASSSPGQGTYEQYF
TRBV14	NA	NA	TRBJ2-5	TGTGCCAGCAGCCGCCTCGGGGACACTGAGACCCAGTACTTC	CASSRLGDTETQYF
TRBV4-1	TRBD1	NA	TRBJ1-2	TGCGCCAGCAGCCTAGGGACAGGGGGCGGAGGCTACACCTTC	CASSLGTGGGGYTF
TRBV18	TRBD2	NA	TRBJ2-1	TGTGCCAGCTCACCGACTAGCCCACCTGACAATGAGCAGTTCTTC	CASSPTSPPDNEQFF
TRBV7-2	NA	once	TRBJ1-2	TGTGCCAGCAGCTTAGATACAGTGGACTATGGCTACACCTTC	CASSLDTVDYGYTF
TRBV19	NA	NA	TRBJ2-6	TGTGCCAGTAGTAAACAAAACAGGGACTCTGGGGCCAACGTCCTGACTTTC	CASSKQNRDSGANVLTF
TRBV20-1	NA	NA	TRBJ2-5	TGCAGTGCTAGTTCGACAGGGGAGGGTGAGACCCAGTACTTC	CSASSTGEGETQYF
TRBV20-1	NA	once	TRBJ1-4	TGCGTGGGGGCGGCTAATGAAAAACTGTTTTTT	CVGAANEKLFF
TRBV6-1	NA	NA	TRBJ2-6	TGTGCCAGCAGTGAAGGGTCTCCCTCTGGGGCCAACGTCCTGACTTTC	CASSEGSPSGANVLTF
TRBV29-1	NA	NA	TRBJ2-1	TGCAGCGTCGAGAGGTCCTACAATGAGCAGTTCTTC	CSVERSYNEQFF
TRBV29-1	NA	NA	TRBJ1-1	TGCAGCGTGGGGGGGGGCAGGGCGAACACTGAAGCTTTCTTT	CSVGGGRANTEAFF
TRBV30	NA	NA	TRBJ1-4	TGTGCCTGGAAGAGGGACGCAACTAATGAAAAACTGTTTTTT	CAWKRDATNEKLFF
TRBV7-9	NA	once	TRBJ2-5	TGTGCCAGCAGCTTAGCGTGGAGAATGGAGACCCAGTACTTC	CASSLAWRMETQYF
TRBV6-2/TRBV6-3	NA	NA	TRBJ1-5	TGTGCCAGCAGTTACGGCCAGGGAAATCAGCCCCAGCATTTT	CASSYGQGNQPQHF
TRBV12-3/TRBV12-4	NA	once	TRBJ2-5	TGTGCCAGCAGTGAGACGAGGGAGACCCAGTACTTC	CASSETRETQYF
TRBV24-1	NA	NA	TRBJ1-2	TGTGCCACCAGTGATACGGGGAGGAACTATGGCTACACCTTC	CATSDTGRNYGYTF
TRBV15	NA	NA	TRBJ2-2	TGTGCCACCAGCAGAGATAGGGTGACCGGGGAGCTGTTTTTT	CATSRDRVTGELFF
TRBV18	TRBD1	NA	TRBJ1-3	TGTGCCAGCTCCCCCGGGACAGGGGCTGGAAACACCATATATTTT	CASSPGTGAGNTIYF
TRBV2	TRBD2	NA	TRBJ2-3	TGTGCCAGCAGGGGAGGGACTAGCGGGAGCGCAGATACGCAGTATTTT	CASRGGTSGSADTQYF
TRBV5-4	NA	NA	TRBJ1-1	TGTGCCAGCAGCTTTGCGGACAGGAACACTGAAGCTTTCTTT	CASSFADRNTEAFF
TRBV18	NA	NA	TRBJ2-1	TGTGCCAGCTCACGGAATCCAGGGGCCAATGAGCAGTTCTTC	CASSRNPGANEQFF
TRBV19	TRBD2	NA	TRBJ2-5	TGTGCCAGTAGTTTGCTAGCGGATTCAGAGACCCAGTACTTC	CASSLLADSETQYF
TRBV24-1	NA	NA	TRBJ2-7	TGTGCCACCAGTGACCCCGACAGATCCTCGCAGTACTTC	CATSDPDRSSQYF
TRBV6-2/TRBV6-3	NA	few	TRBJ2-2	TGTGCCAGCAGCCCCTCGCACACCGGGGAGCTGTTTTTT	CASSPSHTGELFF
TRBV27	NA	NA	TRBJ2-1	TGTGCCAGCAGTTTAATCGGGCGGGACAACAATGAGCAGTTCTTC	CASSLIGRDNNEQFF
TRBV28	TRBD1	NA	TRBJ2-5	TGTGCCAGCAGTTCGACAGGGGGCCAAGAGACCCAGTACTTC	CASSSTGGQETQYF
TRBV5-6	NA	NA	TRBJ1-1	TGTGCCAGCAGCGCCCTACCCGGGAGCACTGAAGCTTTCTTT	CASSALPGSTEAFF
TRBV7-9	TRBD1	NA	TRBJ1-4	TGTGCCAGCAGCTCAGGGACAGGGGATAATGAAAAACTGTTTTTT	CASSSGTGDNEKLFF
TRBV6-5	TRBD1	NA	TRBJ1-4	TGTGCCAGCAGTTACGGGGACAGGGTGGTGGGGGAAAAACTGTTTTTT	CASSYGDRVVGEKLFF
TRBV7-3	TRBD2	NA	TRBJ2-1	TGTGCCAGCAGCGATACGGGCGGGAGTACCTACAATGAGCAGTTCTTC	CASSDTGGSTYNEQFF
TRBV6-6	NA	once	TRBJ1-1	TGTGCCAGCAAATACCCAGCAGGGAACACTGAAGCTTTCTTT	CASKYPAGNTEAFF
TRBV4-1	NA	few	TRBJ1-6	TGCGCCAGCAGCCAATTCAGGGCTTGGTCACCCCTCCACTTT	CASSQFRAWSPLHF
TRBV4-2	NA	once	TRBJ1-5	TGTGCCAGCAGCCAAGCACGGCTTAGCAATCAGCCCCAGCATTTT	CASSQARLSNQPQHF
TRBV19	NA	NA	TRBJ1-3	TGTGCCAGTAATGGGGGAAGCTCTGGAAACACCATATATTTT	CASNGGSSGNTIYF
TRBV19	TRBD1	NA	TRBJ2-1	TGTGCCAGTAGTGGGACAGGGCGTAACAATGAGCAGTTCTTC	CASSGTGRNNEQFF
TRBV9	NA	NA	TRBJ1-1	TGTGCCAGCAGCTCGCGGACAGCCGAGGGGACTGAAGCTTTCTTT	CASSSRTAEGTEAFF
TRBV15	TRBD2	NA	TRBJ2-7	TGTGCCACCAGCAGCCGCTGGGGGAGGGGAACCTACGAGCAGTACTTC	CATSSRWGRGTYEQYF
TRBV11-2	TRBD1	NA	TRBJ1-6	TGTGCCAGCAGCCTAACCAGGGGGGATTCACCCCTCCACTTT	CASSLTRGDSPLHF
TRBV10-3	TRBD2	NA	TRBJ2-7	TGTGCCATCAGTGAGTCTGGACTAGCCGGTGGCGAGCAGTACTTC	CAISESGLAGGEQYF
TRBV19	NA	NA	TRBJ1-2	TGTGCCAGTACAAGGGGCAGCTATGGCTACACCTTC	CASTRGSYGYTF
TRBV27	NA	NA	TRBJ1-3	TGTGCCAGCAGTTTTCTAACTTACCTCACTTCTGGAAACACCATATATTTT	CASSFLTYLTSGNTIYF
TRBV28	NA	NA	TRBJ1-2	TGTGCCAGCAGCATACCTGGGGACAAGGGCTACACCTTC	CASSIPGDKGYTF
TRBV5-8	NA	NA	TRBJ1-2	TGTGCCAGCAGCCGAGCAAGTTCTTATGGCTACACCTTC	CASSRASSYGYTF
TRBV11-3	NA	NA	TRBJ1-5	TGTGCCAGCAGCTTAGAGTTACGCGATCAGCCCCAGCATTTT	CASSLELRDQPQHF
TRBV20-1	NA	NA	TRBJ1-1	TGCAGTGCTAGTCCAAACAACCGGGGGGTGAACACTGAAGCTTTCTTT	CSASPNNRGVNTEAFF
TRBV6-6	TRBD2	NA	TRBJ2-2	TGTGCCAGCAGTTACCTAGCGGGACTAGAAAGGCTGTTTTTT	CASSYLAGLERLFF
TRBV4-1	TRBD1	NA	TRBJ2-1	TGCGCCAGCAGCCAGCGGACAGGTTTCGATGAGCAGTTCTTC	CASSQRTGFDEQFF
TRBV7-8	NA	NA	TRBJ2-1	TGTGCCAGCAGCCCCGGGGGCAGTTGGATCTTC	CASSPGGSWIF
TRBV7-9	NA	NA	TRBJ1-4	TGTGCCAGCAGCCGGACACCTTCAACTAATGAAAAACTGTTTTTT	CASSRTPSTNEKLFF
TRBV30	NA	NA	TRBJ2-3	TGTGCCTGGAGACTGAGGGATACGCAGTATTTT	CAWRLRDTQYF
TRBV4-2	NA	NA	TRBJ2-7	TGTGCCAGCAGCCAAGTAGACGAGCAGTACTTC	CASSQVDEQYF